These T cell receptor beta chains were read from a single sample in a study of OX40 agonist ivuxolimab in advanced cancers. Sequencing used immunoSEQ multiplex PCR; TCRdb keeps in-frame clones, though not all of them. Here the sample spans fewer than 65,000 clones, around 89% being singletons. The specimen comprised CD4+ or CD8+ T cells sorted from blood, sampled in a trial of the OX40 agonist ivuxolimab. The receptors derive from an adult with an advanced solid tumor such as melanoma, head and neck, liver or kidney cancer. CDR3s include the opening cysteine and the closing phenylalanine or tryptophan. The order of the fields is J gene, clone size, V gene, D gene, CDR3 DNA, CDR3 protein. The D gene is left open where the match is weak. Rows may omit the clone size; those that give it use once, few, many or a size class.

j_gene: TRBJ2-5
abundance: NA
v_gene: TRBV5-6
d_gene: NA
CDR3nt: TGTGCCAGCAGCTTGGGTCTCAGGGAGGAGACCCAGTACTTC
CDR3aa: CASSLGLREETQYF

j_gene: TRBJ2-6
abundance: NA
v_gene: TRBV18
d_gene: NA
CDR3nt: TGTGCCAGCTCTCCTGTCCAGTGGGCTGGGGCCAACGTCCTGACTTTC
CDR3aa: CASSPVQWAGANVLTF

j_gene: TRBJ2-1
abundance: NA
v_gene: TRBV7-3
d_gene: TRBD2
CDR3nt: TGTGCCAGCAGCCTAAGCGGGGCCACCTACAATGAGCAGTTCTTC
CDR3aa: CASSLSGATYNEQFF

j_gene: TRBJ2-7
abundance: NA
v_gene: TRBV27
d_gene: NA
CDR3nt: TGTGCCAGCAGTTTGCAGGGGATGAGCTCCTACGAGCAGTACTTC
CDR3aa: CASSLQGMSSYEQYF

j_gene: TRBJ2-2
abundance: NA
v_gene: TRBV2
d_gene: NA
CDR3nt: TGTGCCAGCAGTGAAGCCCTAGACGGAACCGGGGAGCTGTTTTTT
CDR3aa: CASSEALDGTGELFF

j_gene: TRBJ2-2
abundance: NA
v_gene: TRBV6-1
d_gene: NA
CDR3nt: TGTGCCAGCAGCGTGGCCAGCGGGAACACCGGGGAGCTGTTTTTT
CDR3aa: CASSVASGNTGELFF

j_gene: TRBJ1-5
abundance: once
v_gene: TRBV9
d_gene: NA
CDR3nt: TGTGCCAGCAGCGTAGAGGGGACGAATCAGCCCCAGCATTTT
CDR3aa: CASSVEGTNQPQHF

j_gene: TRBJ1-5
abundance: few
v_gene: TRBV30
d_gene: NA
CDR3nt: TGTGCCTGGAGTGTCCCGGGGCAGCCCCAGCATTTT
CDR3aa: CAWSVPGQPQHF

j_gene: TRBJ1-2
abundance: NA
v_gene: TRBV6-5
d_gene: NA
CDR3nt: TGTGCCAGCAGTTCCAGGGAAAACTATGGCTACACCTTC
CDR3aa: CASSSRENYGYTF

j_gene: TRBJ2-3
abundance: NA
v_gene: TRBV7-2
d_gene: NA
CDR3nt: TGTGCCAGCAGCTCCCGGAGGACAGGGAGGGCAGATACGCAGTATTTT
CDR3aa: CASSSRRTGRADTQYF

j_gene: TRBJ2-7
abundance: NA
v_gene: TRBV19
d_gene: TRBD2
CDR3nt: TGTGCCAGTAGTATCTACGGGACTAGCGGGGCCTACGAGCAGTACTTC
CDR3aa: CASSIYGTSGAYEQYF

j_gene: TRBJ2-5
abundance: NA
v_gene: TRBV29-1
d_gene: NA
CDR3nt: TGCAGCGCCCAGGGACTCGGACCACAAGAGACCCAGTACTTC
CDR3aa: CSAQGLGPQETQYF

j_gene: TRBJ1-5
abundance: once
v_gene: TRBV11-2
d_gene: NA
CDR3nt: TGTGCCAGCAGCTTCCAGGGCCATCAGCCCCAGCATTTT
CDR3aa: CASSFQGHQPQHF

j_gene: TRBJ2-1
abundance: NA
v_gene: TRBV29-1
d_gene: NA
CDR3nt: TGCAGCGTTCCGCACTACAATGAGCAGTTCTTC
CDR3aa: CSVPHYNEQFF

j_gene: TRBJ2-3
abundance: NA
v_gene: TRBV18
d_gene: NA
CDR3nt: TGTGCCAGCTCACCCCATCCGGGGCCAGATACGCAGTATTTT
CDR3aa: CASSPHPGPDTQYF

j_gene: TRBJ2-1
abundance: NA
v_gene: TRBV10-2
d_gene: NA
CDR3nt: TGCGCCACTGGAGAGGCAGGATACAATGAGCAGTTCTTC
CDR3aa: CATGEAGYNEQFF

j_gene: TRBJ1-5
abundance: NA
v_gene: TRBV27
d_gene: NA
CDR3nt: TGTGCCAGCAGTTTCAGACAGAGCAATCAGCCCCAGCATTTT
CDR3aa: CASSFRQSNQPQHF

j_gene: TRBJ2-1
abundance: NA
v_gene: TRBV11-2
d_gene: NA
CDR3nt: TGTGCCAGCAGCCCCGCGATGTACAATGAGCAGTTCTTC
CDR3aa: CASSPAMYNEQFF

j_gene: TRBJ1-6
abundance: NA
v_gene: TRBV30
d_gene: NA
CDR3nt: TGTGCCTGGAGTGTATTGGACAGACAAAATTCACCCCTCCACTTT
CDR3aa: CAWSVLDRQNSPLHF

j_gene: TRBJ2-3
abundance: NA
v_gene: TRBV19
d_gene: NA
CDR3nt: TGTGCCAGTAGTAAGGGGTCGGGGCGAGGCACAGATACGCAGTATTTT
CDR3aa: CASSKGSGRGTDTQYF

j_gene: TRBJ2-3
abundance: NA
v_gene: TRBV9
d_gene: TRBD2
CDR3nt: TGTGCCAGCAGCGGCCGCGGGGGGGCCGGACCAGATACGCAGTATTTT
CDR3aa: CASSGRGGAGPDTQYF

j_gene: TRBJ1-5
abundance: few
v_gene: TRBV10-3
d_gene: NA
CDR3nt: TGTGCCATCAGTGGACAGGATCAGCCCCAGCATTTT
CDR3aa: CAISGQDQPQHF

j_gene: TRBJ2-2
abundance: NA
v_gene: TRBV5-1
d_gene: TRBD2
CDR3nt: TGCGCCAGCAGCTTGATAGCGGGAGCGGGGGAGCTGTTTTTT
CDR3aa: CASSLIAGAGELFF

j_gene: TRBJ1-5
abundance: once
v_gene: TRBV9
d_gene: TRBD1
CDR3nt: TGTGCCAGCAGCGCCCCCAGGACAGGGGCCGCCTATAGCAATCAGCCCCAGCATTTT
CDR3aa: CASSAPRTGAAYSNQPQHF

j_gene: TRBJ2-5
abundance: NA
v_gene: TRBV4-1
d_gene: NA
CDR3nt: TGCGCCAGCAGCCATGATAGGGGGGGAAACCAAGAGACCCAGTACTTC
CDR3aa: CASSHDRGGNQETQYF

j_gene: TRBJ1-1
abundance: NA
v_gene: TRBV7-3
d_gene: NA
CDR3nt: TGTGCCAGCAGCGCGGGACACCAGAACACTGAAGCTTTCTTT
CDR3aa: CASSAGHQNTEAFF

j_gene: TRBJ1-2
abundance: NA
v_gene: TRBV6-5
d_gene: TRBD1
CDR3nt: TGTGCCAGCGGTCCAGGACAGGGTTGGGGCTACACCTTC
CDR3aa: CASGPGQGWGYTF

j_gene: TRBJ2-2
abundance: once
v_gene: TRBV19
d_gene: NA
CDR3nt: TGTGCCAGTACCAAGACAGTAAACACCGGGGAGCTGTTTTTT
CDR3aa: CASTKTVNTGELFF

j_gene: TRBJ2-7
abundance: NA
v_gene: TRBV29-1
d_gene: NA
CDR3nt: TGCAGCGTTGAAGTAGGGATCACCTACGAGCAGTACTTC
CDR3aa: CSVEVGITYEQYF

j_gene: TRBJ1-4
abundance: NA
v_gene: TRBV21-1
d_gene: NA
CDR3nt: TGTGCCAGCAGCACGTACAGACAGGGGGCAACTAATGAAAAACTGTTTTTT
CDR3aa: CASSTYRQGATNEKLFF

j_gene: TRBJ1-2
abundance: few
v_gene: TRBV27
d_gene: NA
CDR3nt: TGTGCCAGCAGTTACAAGGGAAGGGGGGATAACTATGGCTACACCTTC
CDR3aa: CASSYKGRGDNYGYTF

j_gene: TRBJ1-4
abundance: once
v_gene: TRBV18
d_gene: TRBD1
CDR3nt: TGTGCCAGCTCCCCGGACAGGGCAACTAATGAAAAACTGTTTTTT
CDR3aa: CASSPDRATNEKLFF

j_gene: TRBJ2-4
abundance: NA
v_gene: TRBV2
d_gene: NA
CDR3nt: TGTGCCAGCAGTGAAGTAAGCCGGCTTGCACTGCGCCAACCACAAAACATTCAGTACTTC
CDR3aa: CASSEVSRLALRQPQNIQYF

j_gene: TRBJ2-3
abundance: NA
v_gene: TRBV27
d_gene: TRBD1
CDR3nt: TGTGCCAGCAGTTATCGTCGGACAGGGAAAGTGGCAGATACGCAGTATTTT
CDR3aa: CASSYRRTGKVADTQYF

j_gene: TRBJ1-2
abundance: NA
v_gene: TRBV10-3
d_gene: TRBD1
CDR3nt: TGTGCCATCAGGGGGACAGGGGCTGGAGGGAATGGCTACACCTTC
CDR3aa: CAIRGTGAGGNGYTF

j_gene: TRBJ2-1
abundance: NA
v_gene: TRBV6-1
d_gene: TRBD2
CDR3nt: TGTGCCAGCAGTGAAGGGCGGGGGGGCTACAATGAGCAGTTCTTC
CDR3aa: CASSEGRGGYNEQFF

j_gene: TRBJ2-2
abundance: NA
v_gene: TRBV10-2
d_gene: NA
CDR3nt: TGCGCCAGCGGGGGGTCTGCCGGGATCGGGGAGCTGTTTTTT
CDR3aa: CASGGSAGIGELFF

j_gene: TRBJ2-5
abundance: NA
v_gene: TRBV6-6
d_gene: TRBD1
CDR3nt: TGTGCCAGCAGTTACCCTAGGCAGGGGGTTCAGACCCAGTACTTC
CDR3aa: CASSYPRQGVQTQYF

j_gene: TRBJ1-2
abundance: NA
v_gene: TRBV10-1
d_gene: NA
CDR3nt: TGCGCCAGCAGTGAGTCGATCGGGGGAGAGATTGGCTACACCTTC
CDR3aa: CASSESIGGEIGYTF

j_gene: TRBJ2-3
abundance: NA
v_gene: TRBV5-4
d_gene: NA
CDR3nt: TGTGCCAGCAGCCTAAAATTCACTTCCGGATCGTCGTCGGATACGCAGTATTTT
CDR3aa: CASSLKFTSGSSSDTQYF

j_gene: TRBJ2-6
abundance: NA
v_gene: TRBV7-3
d_gene: TRBD1
CDR3nt: TGTGCCAGCAGCTTGGGACAGGGTTCTGGGGCCAACGTCCTGACTTTC
CDR3aa: CASSLGQGSGANVLTF

j_gene: TRBJ1-2
abundance: NA
v_gene: TRBV6-6
d_gene: NA
CDR3nt: TGTGCCAGCAGTTCCGGGGGGAAAGGCTACACCTTC
CDR3aa: CASSSGGKGYTF

j_gene: TRBJ2-7
abundance: NA
v_gene: TRBV11-2
d_gene: TRBD2
CDR3nt: TGTGCCAGCAGCTCCGGGACTAGACGGAACGAGCAGTACTTC
CDR3aa: CASSSGTRRNEQYF

j_gene: TRBJ2-5
abundance: NA
v_gene: TRBV5-4
d_gene: NA
CDR3nt: TGTGCCAGCAGCTTGGATTATATTGGGGAGACCCAGTACTTC
CDR3aa: CASSLDYIGETQYF

j_gene: TRBJ1-1
abundance: once
v_gene: TRBV28
d_gene: NA
CDR3nt: TGTGCCAGCAGTTCTGGAGGACAGAACACTGAAGCTTTCTTT
CDR3aa: CASSSGGQNTEAFF

j_gene: TRBJ1-5
abundance: once
v_gene: TRBV28
d_gene: TRBD1
CDR3nt: TGTGCCAGCAGCTCAGGGGGCGGAGGCAATCAGCCCCAGCATTTT
CDR3aa: CASSSGGGGNQPQHF

j_gene: TRBJ2-6
abundance: NA
v_gene: TRBV6-1
d_gene: TRBD2
CDR3nt: TGTGCCAGCATGCGGACTAGCTCTGGGGCCAACGTCCTGACTTTC
CDR3aa: CASMRTSSGANVLTF

j_gene: TRBJ2-2
abundance: NA
v_gene: TRBV7-2
d_gene: TRBD1
CDR3nt: TGTGCCAGCAGCCCGACCAGATTACAGGGGTTCGGAACCGGGGAGCTGTTTTTT
CDR3aa: CASSPTRLQGFGTGELFF